The T cell receptor beta chain under discussion was sequenced for a study of identical twins. The length of the CDR3 is 15 residues. CDR1 is SGHRS and CDR2 is YFSETQ in the germline V gene. Between the trimmed V and J ends, which lost 4 bases and 2 bases, there was a span of 14 bases. Remarks on this clonotype: Its antigen is unidentified.

Whole-study results and caveats: Where beta out-of-frame sequences were concerned, excess twin sharing was weaker.

TCRdb reanalysed the 5' RACE reads using MiXCR and keeps one entry per CDR3 protein. This table has roughly 1,500,000 distinct CDR3 sequences, 32% appearing once. The sequence was collected from a newborn girl in good health. This rearrangement joins TRBV5-1 to TRBJ2-3; tentatively, D is TRBD2 (5 bases). The sample consisted of cord blood. Written as DNA, the CDR3 is TGCGCCAGCAGCCCCCCTCGGGGAATCACAGATACGCAGTATTTT. Amino acids: CASSPPRGITDTQYF.